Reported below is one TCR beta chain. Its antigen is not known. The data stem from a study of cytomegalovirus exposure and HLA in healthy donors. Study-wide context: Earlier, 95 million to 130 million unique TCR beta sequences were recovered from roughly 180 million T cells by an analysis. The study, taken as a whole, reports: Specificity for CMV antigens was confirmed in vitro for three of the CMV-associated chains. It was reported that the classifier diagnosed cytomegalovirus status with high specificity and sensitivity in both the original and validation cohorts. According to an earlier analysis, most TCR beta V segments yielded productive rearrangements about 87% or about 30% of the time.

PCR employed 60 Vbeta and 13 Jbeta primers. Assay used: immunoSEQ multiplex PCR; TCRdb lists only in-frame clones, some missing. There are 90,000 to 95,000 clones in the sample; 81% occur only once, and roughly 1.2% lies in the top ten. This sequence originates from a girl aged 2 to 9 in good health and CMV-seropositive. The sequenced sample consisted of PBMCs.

The CDR3 nucleotides are TGTGCCTGGAGTCCAAGACACCCCAGGGAGGGACGGTGGCCCCAGCATTTT. This encodes CAWSPRHPREGRWPQHF. The chain employs TRBV30 and TRBJ1-5; D is perhaps TRBD1 (5 bases). The CDR3 contains 17 residues. Trimming took 2 bases from V and 9 from J, leaving 26 bases between them. CDR1 is GTSNPN and CDR2 is SVGIG in the germline V gene (reference sequence).